This is a list of T cell receptor beta chains from one sample in a study of radiation and T cells in renal cell carcinoma. TCRdb's table, derived via immunoSEQ multiplex PCR, lists solely in-frame clones and lacks some. The sample has around 74,000 clones, roughly 83% seen once. The sample in question was blood, obtained from a patient whose treatment included radiotherapy and nephrectomy. These receptors were collected from a woman aged 60-75 years with renal cell carcinoma. CDR3s include the opening cysteine and the closing phenylalanine or tryptophan. The order of the fields is D gene, V gene, clone size, J gene, CDR3 protein, CDR3 DNA. D genes are given only for firm matches. Expanded clones get a size class; other rows say once, few or many, or leave the size out.

TRBD1	TRBV6-1	.	TRBJ1-5	CASERTGNQPQHF	TGTGCCAGCGAGCGGACAGGGAATCAGCCCCAGCATTTT
.	TRBV10-2	.	TRBJ2-7	CASSESGDGAYEQYF	TGCGCCAGCAGTGAGTCGGGGGACGGGGCGTACGAGCAGTACTTC
.	TRBV6-6	.	TRBJ1-3	CASSVPNTIYF	TGTGCCAGCAGCGTACCGAACACCATATATTTT
.	TRBV14	.	TRBJ1-3	CASSQDRTDGDTIYF	TGTGCCAGCAGCCAAGATCGCACCGACGGGGACACCATATATTTT
TRBD2	TRBV10-3	.	TRBJ2-5	CAISARLAGEGETQYF	TGTGCCATCAGCGCTCGACTAGCGGGGGAAGGAGAGACCCAGTACTTC
TRBD1	TRBV4-1	few	TRBJ2-1	CASSQDQGQGIRNEQFF	TGCGCCAGCAGCCAAGATCAGGGACAGGGGATCCGCAATGAGCAGTTCTTC
.	TRBV6-1	medium-sized	TRBJ1-1	CASSEARLEAFF	TGTGCCAGCAGTGAAGCGAGGTTGGAAGCTTTCTTT
TRBD1	TRBV7-9	.	TRBJ1-5	CASSSGQANQPQHF	TGTGCCAGCAGCTCGGGACAGGCAAATCAGCCCCAGCATTTT
.	TRBV21-1	once	TRBJ1-5	CARPTGSNQPQHF	TGTGCCAGGCCGACCGGTAGCAATCAGCCCCAGCATTTT
.	TRBV10-3	.	TRBJ1-1	CATRGTMNTEAFF	TGTGCCACCCGGGGGACGATGAACACTGAAGCTTTCTTT
.	TRBV30	.	TRBJ2-5	CAWAARQARETQYF	TGTGCCTGGGCCGCCCGCCAGGCTCGAGAGACCCAGTACTTC
.	TRBV5-4	.	TRBJ2-1	CASSSSGQSYNEQFF	TGTGCCAGCAGCTCGTCGGGACAATCCTACAATGAGCAGTTCTTC
.	TRBV5-8	few	TRBJ1-1	CASSLGPASTEAFF	TGTGCCAGCAGCTTGGGACCCGCCAGCACTGAAGCTTTCTTT
.	TRBV27	.	TRBJ1-4	CASRAAANEKLFF	TGTGCCAGCAGGGCTGCGGCTAATGAAAAACTGTTTTTT
.	TRBV2	.	TRBJ1-4	CASRLGATNEKLFF	TGTGCCAGCAGATTGGGAGCAACTAATGAAAAACTGTTTTTT
.	TRBV4-2	.	TRBJ1-4	CASSQDTWEKLFF	TGTGCCAGCAGCCAAGATACGTGGGAAAAACTGTTTTTT
TRBD1	TRBV4-3	.	TRBJ1-4	CASSPGQGSNEKLFF	TGCGCCAGCAGCCCCGGACAGGGCTCTAATGAAAAACTGTTTTTT
.	TRBV15	.	TRBJ1-1	CATSMGNTEAFF	TGTGCCACCAGCATGGGGAACACTGAAGCTTTCTTT
.	TRBV10-3	.	TRBJ2-1	CAISEFGQYNEQFF	TGTGCCATCAGTGAGTTCGGACAGTACAATGAGCAGTTCTTC
.	TRBV5-1	.	TRBJ2-5	CASSRQQETQYF	TGCGCCAGCAGCCGGCAGCAAGAGACCCAGTACTTC
.	TRBV29-1	.	TRBJ1-1	CSVVEGSATEAFF	TGCAGCGTTGTGGAGGGATCGGCCACTGAAGCTTTCTTT
.	TRBV5-1	.	TRBJ1-4	CASSLESTVGKLFF	TGCGCCAGCAGCTTGGAAAGTACGGTGGGGAAACTGTTTTTT
TRBD2	TRBV11-3	.	TRBJ2-3	CASSATSGGTDTQYF	TGTGCCAGCAGCGCCACTAGCGGGGGCACAGATACGCAGTATTTT
.	TRBV7-9	.	TRBJ2-2	CASRITRTGELFF	TGTGCCAGCCGGATTACGAGAACCGGGGAGCTGTTTTTT
.	TRBV6-5	once	TRBJ1-4	CASSYSLRATNEKLFF	TGTGCCAGCAGTTACTCGTTGCGTGCAACTAATGAAAAACTGTTTTTT
TRBD1	TRBV4-2	.	TRBJ2-1	CASSLTTGTGFQNEQFF	TGTGCCAGCAGCCTTACTACCGGGACAGGGTTTCAAAACGAGCAGTTCTTC
.	TRBV5-1	.	TRBJ1-6	CASSPDSNSPLHF	TGCGCCAGCAGCCCGGACAGTAATTCACCCCTCCACTTT
.	TRBV6-5	.	TRBJ1-5	CASRITGDSNQPQHF	TGTGCCAGCAGGATCACAGGAGATAGCAATCAGCCCCAGCATTTT
.	TRBV7-6	few	TRBJ1-6	CASSLDGSSYNSPLHF	TGTGCCAGCAGCTTAGACGGGAGCTCCTATAATTCACCCCTCCACTTT
TRBD2	TRBV4-1	.	TRBJ2-7	CASSQEGLAGVPREQYF	TGCGCCAGCAGCCAAGAGGGCCTAGCGGGGGTTCCTCGCGAGCAGTACTTC
TRBD1	TRBV28	.	TRBJ1-3	CASSSNWGQGARNTIYF	TGTGCCAGCAGTTCAAACTGGGGACAGGGGGCTAGAAACACCATATATTTT